Only one count was recorded for the clone carrying this TCR beta chain. Its cognate antigen is unknown. This sample is drawn from a study of CD8 T cell repertoires and HIV-1 epitope variants. On the study more broadly: Controls included no peptide, Ebola AY9 epitope, and a CMV, EBV, flu pool. 1M T cells were kept uncultured as a baseline.

Trimming removed 5 bases from V and 0 bases from J, with 8 bases in between. Germline CDR1 MNHEY, CDR2 SVGAGI. CDR3 length: 15 residues. Study-level points and caveats: Roughly 10 TCR beta clonotypes were antigen-specific, more than 5 apparently recognizing autologous or escape variants. Five clonotypes recognized Nef KF9, one HW9, none TAALDMSHF.

Generated by immunoSEQ multiplex PCR, the TCRdb table keeps only in-frame clones and is missing some. Among some 100,000 clones listed, 70% to 75% were seen once. This sequence was found in a male donor with HIV. Material for sequencing was uncultured baseline CD8+ T cells from peripheral blood mononuclear cells (PBMCs). The V call is TRBV6-5, the J call TRBJ2-6; D uncertain. The CDR3 DNA follows: TGTGCCAGCAGTCTAGGGTCCTCTGGGGCCAACGTCCTGACTTTC. Amino acid sequence: CASSLGSSGANVLTF.